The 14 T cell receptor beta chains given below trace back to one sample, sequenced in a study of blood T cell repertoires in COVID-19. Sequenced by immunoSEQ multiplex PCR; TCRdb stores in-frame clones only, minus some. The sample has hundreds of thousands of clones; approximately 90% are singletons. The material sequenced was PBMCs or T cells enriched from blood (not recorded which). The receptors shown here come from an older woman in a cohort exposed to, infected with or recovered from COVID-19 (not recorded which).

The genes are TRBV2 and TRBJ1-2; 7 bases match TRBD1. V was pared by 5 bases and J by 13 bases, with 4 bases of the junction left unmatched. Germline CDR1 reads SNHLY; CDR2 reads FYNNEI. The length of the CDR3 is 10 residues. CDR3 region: CASSQGVGTF. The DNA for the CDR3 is TGTGCCAGCAGTCAGGGGGTGGGCACCTTC.

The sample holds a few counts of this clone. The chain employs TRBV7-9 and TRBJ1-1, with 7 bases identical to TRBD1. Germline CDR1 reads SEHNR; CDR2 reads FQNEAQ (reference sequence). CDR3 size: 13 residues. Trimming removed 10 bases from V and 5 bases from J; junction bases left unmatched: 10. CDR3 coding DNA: TGTGCCACCTCTGACCAGGGGGATACTGAAGCTTTCTTT. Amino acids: CATSDQGDTEAFF.

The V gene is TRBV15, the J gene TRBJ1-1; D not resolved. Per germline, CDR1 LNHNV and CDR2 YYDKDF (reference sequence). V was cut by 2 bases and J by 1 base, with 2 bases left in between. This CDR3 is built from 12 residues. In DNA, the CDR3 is TGTGCCACCAGCAGACGGAACACTGAAGCTTTCTTT. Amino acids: CATSRRNTEAFF. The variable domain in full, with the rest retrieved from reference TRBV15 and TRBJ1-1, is DAMVIQNPRYQVTQFGKPVTLSCSQTLNHNVMYWYQQKSSQAPKLLFHYYDKDFNNEADTPDNFQSRRPNTSFCFLDIRSPGLGDTAMYLCATSRRNTEAFFGQGTRLTVV.

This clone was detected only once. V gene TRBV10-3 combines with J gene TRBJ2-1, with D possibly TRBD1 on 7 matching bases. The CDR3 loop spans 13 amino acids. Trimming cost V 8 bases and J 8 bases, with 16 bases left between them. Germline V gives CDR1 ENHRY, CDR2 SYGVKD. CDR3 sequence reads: CAISSRGDDEQFF. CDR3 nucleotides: TGTGCCATCTCTAGCAGGGGGGACGATGAGCAGTTCTTC.

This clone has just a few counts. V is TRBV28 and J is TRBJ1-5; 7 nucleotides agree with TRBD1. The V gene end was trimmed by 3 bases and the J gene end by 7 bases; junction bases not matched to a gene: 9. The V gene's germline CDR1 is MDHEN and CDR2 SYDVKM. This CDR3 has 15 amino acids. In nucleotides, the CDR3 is TGTGCCAGCAGTTTTTTGGGACAGAACAAACAGCCCCAGCATTTT. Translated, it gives CASSFLGQNKQPQHF.

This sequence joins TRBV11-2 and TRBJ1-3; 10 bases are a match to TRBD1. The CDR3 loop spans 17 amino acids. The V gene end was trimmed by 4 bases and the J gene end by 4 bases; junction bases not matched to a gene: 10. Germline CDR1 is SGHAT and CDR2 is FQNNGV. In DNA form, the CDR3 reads TGTGCCAGCAGCTCACACCGGGACAGGGGATTCGGAAACACCATATATTTT. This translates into CASSSHRDRGFGNTIYF.

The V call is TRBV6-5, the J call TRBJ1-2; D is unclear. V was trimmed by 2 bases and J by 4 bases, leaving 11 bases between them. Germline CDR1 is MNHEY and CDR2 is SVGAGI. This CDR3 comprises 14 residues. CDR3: CASSYDTVSYGYTF. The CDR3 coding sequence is TGTGCCAGCAGTTACGACACGGTGTCCTATGGCTACACCTTC.

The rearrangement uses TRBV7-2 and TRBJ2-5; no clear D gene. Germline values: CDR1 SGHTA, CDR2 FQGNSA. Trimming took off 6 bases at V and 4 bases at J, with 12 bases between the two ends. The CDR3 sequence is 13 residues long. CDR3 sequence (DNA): TGTGCCAGCAGGCCCCCTCCGCGAGAGACCCAGTACTTC. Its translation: CASRPPPRETQYF.

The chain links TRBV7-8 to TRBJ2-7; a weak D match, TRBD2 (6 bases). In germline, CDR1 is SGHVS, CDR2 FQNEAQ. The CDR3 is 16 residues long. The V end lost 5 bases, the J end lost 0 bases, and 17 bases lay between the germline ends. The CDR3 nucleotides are TGTGCCAGCAGCCCTACTCCGGGACTGACCTCCTACGAGCAGTACTTC. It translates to CASSPTPGLTSYEQYF.

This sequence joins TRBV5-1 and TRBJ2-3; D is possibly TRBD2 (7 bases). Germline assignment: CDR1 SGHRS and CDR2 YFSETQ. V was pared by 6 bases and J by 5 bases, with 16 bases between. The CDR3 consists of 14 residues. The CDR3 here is CASTWGGALDTQYF. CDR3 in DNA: TGCGCCAGCACCTGGGGGGGCGCCTTAGATACGCAGTATTTT.

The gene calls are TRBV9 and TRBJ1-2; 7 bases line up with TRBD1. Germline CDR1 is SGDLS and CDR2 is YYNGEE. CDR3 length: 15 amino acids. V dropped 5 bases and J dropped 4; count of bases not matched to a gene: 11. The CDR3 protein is CASSQTGSGRYGYTF. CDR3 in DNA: TGTGCCAGCAGTCAGACAGGGAGTGGTCGCTATGGCTACACCTTC. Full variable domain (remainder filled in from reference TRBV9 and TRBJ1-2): DSGVTQTPKHLITATGQRVTLRCSPRSGDLSVYWYQQSLDQGLQFLIQYYNGEERAKGNILERFSAQQFPDLHSELNLSSLELGDSALYFCASSQTGSGRYGYTFGSGTRLTVV.

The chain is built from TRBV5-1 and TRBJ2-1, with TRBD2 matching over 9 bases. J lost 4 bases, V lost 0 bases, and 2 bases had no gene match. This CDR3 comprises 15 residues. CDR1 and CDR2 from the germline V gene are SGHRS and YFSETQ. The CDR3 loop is CASSLASGVYNEQFF. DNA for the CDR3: TGCGCCAGCAGCTTGGCTAGCGGGGTTTACAATGAGCAGTTCTTC.

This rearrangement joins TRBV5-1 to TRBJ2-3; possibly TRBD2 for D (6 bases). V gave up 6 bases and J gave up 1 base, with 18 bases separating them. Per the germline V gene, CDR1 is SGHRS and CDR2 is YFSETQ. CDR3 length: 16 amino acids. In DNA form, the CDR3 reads TGCGCCAGCACCACACTAGCTAGAGGAGGCACAGATACGCAGTATTTT. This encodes CASTTLARGGTDTQYF. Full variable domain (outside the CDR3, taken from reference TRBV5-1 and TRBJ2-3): KAGVTQTPRYLIKTRGQQVTLSCSPISGHRSVSWYQQTPGQGLQFLFEYFSETQRNKGNFPGRFSGRQFSNSRSEMNVSTLELGDSALYLCASTTLARGGTDTQYFGPGTRLTVL.

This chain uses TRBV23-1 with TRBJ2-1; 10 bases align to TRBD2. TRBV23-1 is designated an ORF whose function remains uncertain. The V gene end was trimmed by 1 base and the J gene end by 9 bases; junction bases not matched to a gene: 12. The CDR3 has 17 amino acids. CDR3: CASSQWVKREGRSEQFF. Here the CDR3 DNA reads TGCGCCAGCAGTCAATGGGTCAAGCGGGAGGGCCGAAGTGAGCAGTTCTTC.